The TCR beta chain under discussion was sequenced for a study of tumor-infiltrating lymphocytes in localized non-small cell lung cancer. Across the whole study: Patients included smokers and never-smokers with various histologies, some sampled after neoadjuvant chemotherapy. General study findings and limits: TCRbeta sequencing showed higher T cell infiltration in tumors than uninvolved lung. T-cell fraction did not differ between immunotypes IM1 and IM2. TCR sequencing covered a subset of patients with enough tissue.

A word on this clone: The antigen remains unidentified.

Sequencing used immunoSEQ multiplex PCR; TCRdb keeps in-frame clones, though not all of them. The sample yields over 10,000 clones, about four fifths seen once. This clonotype was obtained from a human donor with non-small cell lung cancer. Material for sequencing was lung tumor tissue.

Written as DNA, the CDR3 is TGTGCCATCTCGCCCGACAATAACTATGGCTACACCTTC. Its translation: CAISPDNNYGYTF. V and J are TRBV10-3 and TRBJ1-2; no clear D. Looked up from germline, CDR1 is ENHRY and CDR2 is SYGVKD. The V end was cut by 8 bases, the J end by 1 base, with 11 bases between. There are 13 residues in the CDR3.